Described below is a single TCR beta chain sequence and its context. Its antigen is not known. Genomic DNA was the PCR template. Multiplex PCR with 30 forward and 13 reverse primers amplified the TCR beta CDR3. TCRdb analysed the multiplex PCR reads with MiXCR anew, one entry per CDR3 protein. This sample carries about 270,000 distinct CDR3 sequences, more than 40% of them seen once, and the ten largest clones take 12% to 15%. The data derive from a study of type 1 and type 2 diabetes patients. The V and J ends lost 4 bases and 1 base respectively, with 13 bases between them. This CDR3 comprises 15 residues. Germline values: CDR1 SGHVS, CDR2 FNYEAQ. Study-wide points: Highly-expanded CD4+ clones were few in type 2 diabetes, median one, approximately 3.9% of reads. Type 2 diabetes repertoires were more diverse than type 1 diabetes repertoires.

The chain carries TRBV7-6 and TRBJ1-1; no reliable D call. Sequencing used peripheral blood mononuclear cells (PBMCs). This receptor was obtained from a man younger than 35 with type 2 diabetes. The chain's CDR3 is CASSSGGVGNTEAFF. CDR3 in DNA: TGTGCCAGCAGCTCAGGTGGGGTCGGGAACACTGAAGCTTTCTTT.